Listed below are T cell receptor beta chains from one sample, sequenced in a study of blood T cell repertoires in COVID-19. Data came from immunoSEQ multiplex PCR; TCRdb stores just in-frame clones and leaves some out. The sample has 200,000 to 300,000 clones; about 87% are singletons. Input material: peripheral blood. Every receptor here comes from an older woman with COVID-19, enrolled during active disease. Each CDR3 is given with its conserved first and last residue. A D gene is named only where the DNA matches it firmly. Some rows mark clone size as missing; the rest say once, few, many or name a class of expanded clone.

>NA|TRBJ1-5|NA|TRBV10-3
TGTGCCATCAGTGAAGTGGGGACTTATCAGCCCCAGCATTTT
CAISEVGTYQPQHF
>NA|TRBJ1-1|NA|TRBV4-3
TGCGCCAGCAGCCAAGAGCCCCTGGGCGGGCATGAAGCTTTCTTT
CASSQEPLGGHEAFF
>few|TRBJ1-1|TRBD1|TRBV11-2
TGTGCCAGCAGCTCGAGACAGGGGGGCCGGGTGGTAACTGAAGCTTTCTTT
CASSSRQGGRVVTEAFF
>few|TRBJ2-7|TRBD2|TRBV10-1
TGCGCCAGCAGTGAGTCCGGGACTAGTACCCAGTACTTC
CASSESGTSTQYF
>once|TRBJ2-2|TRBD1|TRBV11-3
TGTGCCAGCAGCCTACAGACCGGGACAGAGAACACCGGGGAGCTGTTTTTT
CASSLQTGTENTGELFF
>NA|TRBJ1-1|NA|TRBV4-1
TGCGCCAGCAGCCAAGAGTGGGCCACTGAAGCTTTCTTT
CASSQEWATEAFF
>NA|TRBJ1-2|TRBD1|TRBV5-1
TGCGCCAGCAGCGCAACGACAGGGGAGGGCTACACCTTC
CASSATTGEGYTF
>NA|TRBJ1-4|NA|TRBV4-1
TGCGCCAGCAGCCAAAGGGGTTTCGGTAATGAAAAACTGTTTTTT
CASSQRGFGNEKLFF
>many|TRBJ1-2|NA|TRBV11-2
TGTGCCAGCAGCTTAGAGAGGCAGGGCGAGGGCTACACCTTC
CASSLERQGEGYTF
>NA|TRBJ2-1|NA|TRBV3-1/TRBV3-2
TGTGCCAGCAGCCAAGTCGGAGGGAGAGTGGAGGGCAATGAGCAGTTCTTC
CASSQVGGRVEGNEQFF
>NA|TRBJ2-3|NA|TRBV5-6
TGTGCCAGCCAGGTCCTAGCGAGGCGAGCTAGCACAGATACGCAGTATTTT
CASQVLARRASTDTQYF
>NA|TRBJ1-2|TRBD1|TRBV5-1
TGCGCCAGCAGCTTGGGCTCAACAGGGGTAACCTATGGCTACACCTTC
CASSLGSTGVTYGYTF
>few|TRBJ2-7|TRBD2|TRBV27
TGTGCCAGCAGTTCACTATCGGGAGGTAGCTACGAGCAGTACTTC
CASSSLSGGSYEQYF
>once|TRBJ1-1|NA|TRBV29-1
TGCAGCGCCGTAAGAGGGGGTGGATTGACTGAAGCTTTCTTT
CSAVRGGGLTEAFF
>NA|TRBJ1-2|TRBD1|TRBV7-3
TGTGCCAGCAGCTTAGCCGGGACAGGGACAATGGATGGCTACACCTTC
CASSLAGTGTMDGYTF
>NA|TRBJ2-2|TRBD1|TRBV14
TGTGCCAGCAGCCGACAGGGACGCGAGTCCGGGGAGCTGTTTTTT
CASSRQGRESGELFF
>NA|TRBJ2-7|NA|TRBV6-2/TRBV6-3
TGTGCCAGCAGTGCGCTATCCTACGAGCAGTACTTC
CASSALSYEQYF
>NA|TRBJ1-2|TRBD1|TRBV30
TGTGCCTGGAGTCCGACAGGGGTCTATGGCTACACCTTC
CAWSPTGVYGYTF
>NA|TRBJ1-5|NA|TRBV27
TGTGCCAGCAGTTTTAAGGGACGGCGGGGGACAAGCAATCAGCCCCAGCATTTT
CASSFKGRRGTSNQPQHF
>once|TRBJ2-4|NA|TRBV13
TGTGCCAGCAGCTCTAGGGCGGGGCTAGCCAAAAACATTCAGTACTTC
CASSSRAGLAKNIQYF
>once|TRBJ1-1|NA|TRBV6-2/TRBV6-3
TGTGCCAGCAGTAAACGACAGGAAGAAGCTTTCTTT
CASSKRQEEAFF
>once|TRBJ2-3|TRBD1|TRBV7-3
TGTGCCAGCAGCCCCCACCCCAGGGGGAGTAGGACAGATACGCAGTATTTT
CASSPHPRGSRTDTQYF
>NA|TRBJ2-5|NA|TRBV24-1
TGTGCCACCAGTGATCCCGAGGACACGAAAGAGACCCAGTACTTC
CATSDPEDTKETQYF
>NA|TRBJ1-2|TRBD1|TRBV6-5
TGTGCCAGCAGTTCACAGGGGGCCTATGGCTACACCTTC
CASSSQGAYGYTF
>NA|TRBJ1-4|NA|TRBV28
TGTGCCAGCAGCCCGGTGGTTCAGGATGAAAAACTGTTTTTT
CASSPVVQDEKLFF
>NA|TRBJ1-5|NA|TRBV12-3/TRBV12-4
TGTGCCAGCACCAACTCGGGGAATCAGCCCCAGCATTTT
CASTNSGNQPQHF
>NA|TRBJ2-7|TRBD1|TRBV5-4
TGTGCCAGCAGCTCTCTAAGGGGACAGAATTGGGACGAGCAGTACTTC
CASSSLRGQNWDEQYF
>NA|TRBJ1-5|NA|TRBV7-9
TGTGCCAGCAGCTTAGGGACAGATCAGCCCCAGCATTTT
CASSLGTDQPQHF
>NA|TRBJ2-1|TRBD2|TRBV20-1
TGCAGTGCTAGTTTTCTGCGTGCGACTAGCAGCTACAATGAGCAGTTCTTC
CSASFLRATSSYNEQFF
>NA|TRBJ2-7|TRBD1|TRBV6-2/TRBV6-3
TGTGCCAGCAGTCAACAGGGGGCGGCTCTCCCATTGACCTACGAGCAGTACTTC
CASSQQGAALPLTYEQYF
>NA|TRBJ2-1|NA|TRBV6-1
TGTGCCAGCAGTGAAGTAGGGGCCTCTTCACTTTACAATGAGCAGTTCTTC
CASSEVGASSLYNEQFF
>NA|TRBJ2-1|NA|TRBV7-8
TGTGCCAGCAGTGCGGGCCCCGGTCTCGATGAGCAGTTCTTC
CASSAGPGLDEQFF
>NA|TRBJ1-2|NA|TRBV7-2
TGTGCCAGCAGCTTAGATCTCTATGGCTACACCTTC
CASSLDLYGYTF
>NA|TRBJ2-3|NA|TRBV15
TGTGCCACCAGCAGAGATCGGGTGAGACGCACAGATACGCAGTATTTT
CATSRDRVRRTDTQYF
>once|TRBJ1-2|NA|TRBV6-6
TGTGCCAGCAGTTACCCGGACTTACTTAACTATGGCTACACCTTC
CASSYPDLLNYGYTF
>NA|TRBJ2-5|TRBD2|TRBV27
TGTGCCAGCAGTCCAAACACGGGGAGGGAAGAGACCCAGTACTTC
CASSPNTGREETQYF
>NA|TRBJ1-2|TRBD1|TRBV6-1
TGTGCCAGCAGTGAGGTGACAGGGGCTAACTATGGCTACACCTTC
CASSEVTGANYGYTF
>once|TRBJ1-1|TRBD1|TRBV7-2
TGTGCCAGCAGTTTGCCCAGGGGGACTGGAACTGAAGCTTTCTTT
CASSLPRGTGTEAFF
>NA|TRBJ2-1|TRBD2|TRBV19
TGTGCCAGTAGTGGCACGGGACCGGGACTAGCGGGAGGGTACAATGAGCAGTTCTTC
CASSGTGPGLAGGYNEQFF
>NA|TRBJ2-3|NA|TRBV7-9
TGTGCCAGCAGCCCACCACGGGGATCAATGGGCACAGATACGCAGTATTTT
CASSPPRGSMGTDTQYF
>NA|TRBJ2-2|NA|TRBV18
TGTGCCAGCTCACCCGACTACGCGAACACCGGGGAGCTGTTTTTT
CASSPDYANTGELFF
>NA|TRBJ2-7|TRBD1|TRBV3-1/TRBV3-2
TGTGCCAGCAGCCACCCCCGGGACAGCCTCTACGAGCAGTACTTC
CASSHPRDSLYEQYF
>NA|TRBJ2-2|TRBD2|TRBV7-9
TGTGCCAGCAGCATCCAGGGAGCGGGAGTAGGCACCGGGGAGCTGTTTTTT
CASSIQGAGVGTGELFF
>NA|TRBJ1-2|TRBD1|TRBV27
TGTGCCAGCAGCAGGCGACAGGGGGCAGGCTATGGCTACACCTTC
CASSRRQGAGYGYTF
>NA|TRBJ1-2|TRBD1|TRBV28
TGTGCCAGCAGTTCCCGAAACAGGGGGGTCTCCTTC
CASSSRNRGVSF
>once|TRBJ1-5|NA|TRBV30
TGTGCCGCCCAGGGTAGGAGCAATCAGCCCCAGCATTTT
CAAQGRSNQPQHF
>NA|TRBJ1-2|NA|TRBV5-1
TGCGCCAGCAGCTCGGACAGACACCCATCCAACTATGGCTACACCTTC
CASSSDRHPSNYGYTF
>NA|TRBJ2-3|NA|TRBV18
TGTGCCAGCTCACCTCAGGATAGCACAGATACGCAGTATTTT
CASSPQDSTDTQYF
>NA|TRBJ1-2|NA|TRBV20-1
TGCAGTGCTAGTACGACAGCCAAAGACTATGGCTACACCTTC
CSASTTAKDYGYTF
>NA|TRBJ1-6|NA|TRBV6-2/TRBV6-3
TGTGCCAGCAGTTACGAGGGAAATTCACCCCTCCACTTT
CASSYEGNSPLHF
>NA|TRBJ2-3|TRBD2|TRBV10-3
TGTGCCATCAGTGAGCCGCCCCCGGGACTAGCGGGAGGGCCGGGAGATACGCAGTATTTT
CAISEPPPGLAGGPGDTQYF
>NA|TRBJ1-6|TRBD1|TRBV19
TGTGCCAGTAGTGAGGGCAGGGGGCTTTCACCCCTCCACTTT
CASSEGRGLSPLHF
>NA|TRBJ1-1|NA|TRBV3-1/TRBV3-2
TGTGCCAGCAGCCAAAACCTACAGGGTAGGACTGAAGCTTTCTTT
CASSQNLQGRTEAFF
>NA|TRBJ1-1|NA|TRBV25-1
TGTGCCAGCAGTACCCGTGCGGGACTTGAAGCTTTCTTT
CASSTRAGLEAFF
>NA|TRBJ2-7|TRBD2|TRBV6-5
TGTGCCAGCAAGCAACCTAGCGGGAGGTCCAACGAGCAGTACTTC
CASKQPSGRSNEQYF